A single sample is the source of the 28 T cell receptor beta chains below, sequenced in a study of T cells in Graves' hyperthyroidism and ophthalmopathy. The source material, RNA transcripts, was used to amplify TCR beta CDR3 regions. With the HTBI primer set, the TCR CDR3 went through a first round of RT-PCR. TCRdb recomputed calls from the multiplex PCR reads with MiXCR, one row per CDR3 protein. Of roughly 800,000 distinct CDR3 sequences in the sample, 38% are singletons; the top ten hold 7.5% to 9.5%. Material for sequencing was blood. These receptors were obtained from a young man with Graves' hyperthyroidism.

This clonotype occurred many times. This rearrangement joins TRBV2 to TRBJ1-1; D possibly corresponds to TRBD1 (6 bases). Germline V gives CDR1 SNHLY, CDR2 FYNNEI. V lost 2 bases and J 3 bases, leaving 7 bases between the germline ends. The CDR3 length is 13 residues. The CDR3 is CASSEQGYTEAFF. The CDR3 DNA is TGTGCCAGCAGTGAACAGGGGTACACTGAAGCTTTCTTT.

The V call is TRBV19, the J call TRBJ2-7; D is unresolved. Germline CDR1 and CDR2: LNHDA and SQIVND (reference sequence). Deletions cut 3 bases from V and 3 bases from J, with 18 bases between. The CDR3 sequence is 16 residues long. The CDR3 loop reads CASSINAERIIYEQYF. As DNA, the CDR3 is TGTGCCAGTAGTATTAATGCAGAGAGAATAATCTACGAGCAGTACTTC.

On this clonotype: A read error is possible here, since a much larger clone lies one base away. The chain carries TRBV9 and TRBJ1-2; no firm D call. In germline, CDR1 is SGDLS, CDR2 YYNGEE. Trimming took off 4 bases at V and 4 bases at J, with 17 bases between the two ends. The CDR3 extends over 15 amino acids. The CDR3 DNA reads TGTGCCAGCAGCACGGAGTCCGGGGTGTCCTATGGCTACACCTTC. Protein product: CASSTESGVSYGYTF.

V is TRBV25-1 and J is TRBJ2-7; D is unclear. The germline CDR1 and CDR2 sequences are MGHDK and SYGVNS. The CDR3 length is 14 residues. With 10 bases removed from V and 1 base from J, the gap between germline ends came to 17 bases. The CDR3 loop reads CATLAPGLSYEQYF. CDR3 nucleotides: TGTGCCACACTCGCCCCAGGATTATCCTACGAGCAGTACTTC.

J is TRBJ2-1 and V is TRBV29-1; TRBD2 aligns across 7 bases. The J segment lost 6 bases and the V segment lost 7 bases, leaving 9 bases of the junction unmatched. This CDR3 is built from 13 residues. Germline CDR1 is SQVTM and CDR2 is ANQGSEA. CDR3 in DNA: TGCAGCGCTCTGGGGGGGGTGAGCAATGAGCAGTTCTTC. Encoded protein: CSALGGVSNEQFF.

The chain has TRBV15 and TRBJ2-7; maybe TRBD2 (6 bases). The end of the DNA fits TRBJ2-5 better, so the J call may be wrong. The CDR3 is 16 amino acids. CDR1 and CDR2 from the germline V gene are LNHNV and YYDKDF (reference sequence). CDR3 in DNA: TGTGCCACCAGGCTAGAGCAGGGACTTTTGGGAGAGACCCAGTACTTC. Protein product: CATRLEQGLLGETQYF.

This clonotype has just one count. The junction does not match germline at one end; this may be a read error. V is TRBV13 and J is TRBJ1-3, with 8 bases lining up with TRBD1. CDR1 and CDR2 from the germline V gene are PRHDT and FYEKMQ (reference sequence). This CDR3 region has 14 residues. The CDR3 loop is CANSRQGAGNTIYF. CDR3 nucleotide sequence: TGTGCCAACAGCCGCCAGGGGGCCGGAAACACCATATATTTT.

This clonotype was counted a few times. The gene calls are TRBV7-9 and TRBJ1-4; 7 bases line up with TRBD1. The J segment lost 4 bases and the V segment lost 3 bases, leaving 8 bases of the junction unmatched. There are 16 residues in the CDR3. The germline V gene has CDR1 SEHNR and CDR2 FQNEAQ (reference sequence). CDR3 loop: CASSLDRGPVNEKLFF. In DNA form, the CDR3 reads TGTGCCAGCAGCTTGGATAGGGGGCCAGTTAATGAAAAACTGTTTTTT.

Only one count was recorded for this clonotype. V and J are TRBV10-3 and TRBJ1-3, with a tentative D call TRBD1 (6 bases). Trimming removed 6 bases at V and 7 bases at J, with 10 bases between. This CDR3 region has 12 residues. Germline assignment: CDR1 ENHRY and CDR2 SYGVKD. The CDR3 DNA reads TGTGCCATCAGGGGGGACATGAACACCATATATTTT. Translated: CAIRGDMNTIYF.

Ten or more counts support this clonotype. V gene TRBV5-1 combines with J gene TRBJ1-5; D is perhaps TRBD1 (5 bases). This CDR3 region has 13 residues. Germline-derived CDR1 and CDR2 are SGHRS and YFSETQ. The germline V and J ends were trimmed by 5 bases and 3 bases, with 9 bases remaining between them. In DNA form, the CDR3 reads TGCGCCAGCAGTCAGGGAGTCAATCAGCCCCAGCATTTT. Translation gives CASSQGVNQPQHF.

This clonotype turned up a few times. J is TRBJ2-5 and V is TRBV5-4; D could derive from TRBD1 or TRBD2 (5 bases each). The CDR3 covers 14 residues. Germline CDR1 SGHNT, CDR2 YYREEE (reference sequence). V dropped 3 bases and J dropped 3 bases, with 12 bases sitting between them. CDR3 residues: CASSYLGTEETQYF. In nucleotides, the CDR3 is TGTGCCAGCAGCTACCTCGGGACGGAAGAGACCCAGTACTTC.

This clonotype was counted many times. One end of the junction is discordant with germline, which a read error may explain. The J gene is TRBJ2-5, the V gene TRBV29-1; 10 nucleotides agree with TRBD2. This CDR3 region has 14 residues. Germline CDR1 reads SQVTM; CDR2 reads ANQGSEA. CDR3 sequence reads: CSVGSAGGNQEKRF. DNA of the CDR3: TGCAGCGTTGGATCAGCGGGAGGGAACCAAGAGAAGCGGTTC.

This clonotype showed up many times. This chain links TRBV19 with TRBJ1-5; the D is unclear. This CDR3 has 15 residues. Germline V gene lookup returns CDR1 LNHDA and CDR2 SQIVND (reference sequence). The V end was cut by 2 bases, the J end by 2 bases, with 10 bases between. CDR3 coding DNA: TGTGCCAGTAGTATATCGGGTGAGGGCAATCAGCCCCAGCATTTT. It yields the protein CASSISGEGNQPQHF.

This clonotype has a count of ten or more. The chain is built from TRBV10-3 and TRBJ1-1; D unresolved. This CDR3 has 12 amino acids. Germline V gives CDR1 ENHRY, CDR2 SYGVKD. Between the trimmed V and J ends, which lost 3 bases and 5 bases, there was a span of 7 bases. The CDR3 sequence is CAISDPGTEAFF. CDR3 DNA sequence: TGTGCCATCAGTGACCCTGGAACTGAAGCTTTCTTT.

The chain links TRBV11-2 to TRBJ1-1; TRBD1 matches at 8 bases. The CDR3 totals 15 residues. J lost 5 bases, V lost 5 bases, and 10 bases had no gene match. CDR1 SGHAT and CDR2 FQNNGV come from the germline V gene. The CDR3 loop is CASSTGGARRTEAFF. The CDR3 nucleotides are TGTGCCAGCAGCACAGGGGGGGCGCGTCGAACTGAAGCTTTCTTT. The variable domain in full, with the rest retrieved from reference TRBV11-2 and TRBJ1-1, is EAGVAQSPRYKIIEKRQSVAFWCNPISGHATLYWYQQILGQGPKLLIQFQNNGVVDDSQLPKDRFSAERLKGVDSTLKIQPAKLEDSAVYLCASSTGGARRTEAFFGQGTRLTVV.

Notes on this clonotype: A read error may produce the germline difference seen at one junction end. The gene calls are TRBV10-3 and TRBJ1-3, with 9 nucleotides matching TRBD1. The germline CDR1 and CDR2 sequences are ENHRY and SYGVKD. The CDR3 loop spans 19 amino acids. This chain's CDR3 is CASSLYTGTGYALANTIYF. Written as DNA, the CDR3 is TGTGCCAGCAGTTTGTATACCGGGACAGGGTACGCTTTGGCAAACACCATATATTTT.

The table lists this clonotype with many counts. J is TRBJ1-5 and V is TRBV19, with D possibly TRBD1 on 5 matching bases. Germline lookup yields CDR1 LNHDA and CDR2 SQIVND (reference sequence). V lost 10 bases, J lost 7 bases, and 14 bases lay in between. CDR3 length equals 12 residues. This CDR3 is CATQRGEQPQHF. Written as DNA, the CDR3 is TGTGCCACCCAGCGGGGGGAGCAGCCCCAGCATTTT. Drawing the rest from reference TRBV19 and TRBJ1-5, the complete variable domain is DGGITQSPKYLFRKEGQNVTLSCEQNLNHDAMYWYRQDPGQGLRLIYYSQIVNDFQKGDIAEGYSVSREKKESFPLTVTSAQKNPTAFYLCATQRGEQPQHFGDGTRLSIL.

The chain employs TRBV2 and TRBJ1-4; D not certain. CDR3 size: 14 residues. Trimming stripped 3 bases from V and 6 bases from J, with 11 bases between. CDR1 is SNHLY, CDR2 FYNNEI, per germline. The CDR3 region has the DNA TGTGCCAGCAGTGAGGTGGGGTGGGATGAAAAACTGTTTTTT. Its translation: CASSEVGWDEKLFF.

The sample holds many counts of this clonotype. The gene calls are TRBV12-3 or TRBV12-4 and TRBJ1-6; D is uncertain. Deletions cut 7 bases from V and 7 bases from J, with 11 bases between. The CDR3 contains 13 residues. CDR3 loop: CASNLTPNSPLHF. Written as DNA, the CDR3 is TGTGCCAGCAATCTGACACCCAATTCACCCCTCCACTTT.

The rearrangement links TRBV20-1 to TRBJ1-5; unclear D gene. The CDR3 runs 16 residues. V lost 5 bases and J lost 0, with 17 bases in between. Germline CDR1 and CDR2: DFQATT and SNEGSKA (reference sequence). The CDR3 DNA sequence: TGCAGTGCTCCGACGGACGACACAGATAGCAATCAGCCCCAGCATTTT. Translating it yields CSAPTDDTDSNQPQHF.

The rearrangement links TRBV7-9 to TRBJ2-7; tentative D call: TRBD1 (5 bases). Germline V gives CDR1 SEHNR, CDR2 FQNEAQ (reference sequence). V lost 2 bases to trimming and J lost 3 bases, with 14 bases between them. CDR3 length: 15 residues. CDR3 DNA sequence: TGTGCCAGCAGCTTATCCGCAGGGATTAACTACGAGCAGTACTTC. Protein: CASSLSAGINYEQYF.

In this sample, this clonotype turned up once. Just one base apart from a much larger clone, this may be a read error. The rearrangement joins TRBV19 to TRBJ1-1; no clear D gene. There are 12 residues in the CDR3. V lost 1 base to trimming and J lost 6 bases, with 6 bases between them. The germline CDR1 and CDR2 sequences are LNHDA and SQIVND (reference sequence). CDR3 loop: CASSIGIAEAFF. DNA of the CDR3: TGTGCCAGTAGTATAGGGATTGCTGAAGCTTTCTTT. Drawing the rest from reference TRBV19 and TRBJ1-1, the complete variable domain is DGGITQSPKYLFRKEGQNVTLSCEQNLNHDAMYWYRQDPGQGLRLIYYSQIVNDFQKGDIAEGYSVSREKKESFPLTVTSAQKNPTAFYLCASSIGIAEAFFGQGTRLTVV.

This chain links TRBV9 with TRBJ2-7; 14 bases are a match to TRBD2. This CDR3 has 17 amino acids. Germline V CDR1 and CDR2: SGDLS, YYNGEE. J gave up 2 bases and V 3 bases, and 7 bases lay outside the gene matches. The DNA of the CDR3 is TGTGCCAGCAGCGATCGACTAGCGGGAGGGGTTCCCTACGAGCAGTACTTC. Translating gives CASSDRLAGGVPYEQYF.

The chain combines TRBV9 with TRBJ1-4, with 11 bases lining up with TRBD1. This CDR3 is 15 amino acids long. After removal of 3 bases from V and 5 bases from J, the junction contained 3 bases not matched to a gene. Germline CDR1 SGDLS, CDR2 YYNGEE. In DNA, the CDR3 is TGTGCCAGCAGCGCACGGACAGGGGGCAATGAAAAACTGTTTTTT. Its protein is CASSARTGGNEKLFF.

The chain links TRBV7-9 to TRBJ1-1; TRBD1 matches 8 bases. The CDR3 is 15 residues long. Germline V gene lookup returns CDR1 SEHNR and CDR2 FQNEAQ (reference sequence). The V gene end was trimmed by 5 bases and the J gene end by 1 base; junction bases not matched to a gene: 6. CDR3 protein: CASSPQGQANTEAFF. In nucleotides, the CDR3 is TGTGCCAGCAGCCCCCAGGGACAGGCGAACACTGAAGCTTTCTTT.

CDR3 nucleotide sequence: TGTGCCAGCAGCTCAGTCGCGGGGGTTGGTGGCGGGGAGCTGTTTTTT. It translates to CASSSVAGVGGGELFF. V and J are TRBV7-2 and TRBJ2-2; 7 positions match TRBD2. Germline V gene data show CDR1 as SGHTA and CDR2 as FQGNSA. The CDR3 is made up of 16 amino acids. V gave up 4 bases and J gave up 7 bases; unmatched junction bases: 12.

As for this clonotype: The junction does not match germline at one end; this may be a read error. This sequence joins TRBV15 and TRBJ2-2; D remains unclear. This CDR3 is 17 amino acids long. Per germline, CDR1 LNHNV and CDR2 YYDKDF (reference sequence). The CDR3 nucleotides are TGTGCCGCCAGCAGCCCCGAGCTTCAGTGGACCACCGGGGAGCTGTTTTTT. Residues: CAASSPELQWTTGELFF.

The rearrangement links TRBV20-1 to TRBJ1-4; TRBD1 matches at 11 bases. The CDR3 is 15 residues long. Germline V lookup: CDR1 DFQATT, CDR2 SNEGSKA (reference sequence). The ends lost 7 bases at V and 0 bases at J; junction bases unmatched: 4. The CDR3 DNA is TGCAGTGTTGGGACAGGGGGATCAACTAATGAAAAACTGTTTTTT. It codes for CSVGTGGSTNEKLFF.